Reported below is one T cell receptor (beta chain). These data originate in a study of blood T cell repertoires in COVID-19. The CDR3 contains 16 residues. Looked up from germline, CDR1 is KGHDR and CDR2 is SFDVKD. V shed 6 bases, J shed 5 bases, and the junction held 11 bases outside the gene matches. Per the study methods: From reference gene primer amplification, estimates of nucleated cell counts were derived. Here immunoSEQ multiplex PCR was the method, and the copy in TCRdb shows in-frame clones only, minus some. That table furnishes V, J and clone size, whereas the DNA furnished D and trimming. The sample lists approximately 20,000 clones, about 86% occurring once.

The receptor was isolated from a man aged 70-80 years with acute or convalescent COVID-19. V gene TRBV24-1 combines with J gene TRBJ2-5; 10 positions agree with TRBD2. The sample was peripheral blood. The CDR3 spells CATSTTASGSFETQYF. CDR3 in DNA: TGTGCCACCAGTACTACCGCTAGCGGGAGTTTTGAGACCCAGTACTTC.